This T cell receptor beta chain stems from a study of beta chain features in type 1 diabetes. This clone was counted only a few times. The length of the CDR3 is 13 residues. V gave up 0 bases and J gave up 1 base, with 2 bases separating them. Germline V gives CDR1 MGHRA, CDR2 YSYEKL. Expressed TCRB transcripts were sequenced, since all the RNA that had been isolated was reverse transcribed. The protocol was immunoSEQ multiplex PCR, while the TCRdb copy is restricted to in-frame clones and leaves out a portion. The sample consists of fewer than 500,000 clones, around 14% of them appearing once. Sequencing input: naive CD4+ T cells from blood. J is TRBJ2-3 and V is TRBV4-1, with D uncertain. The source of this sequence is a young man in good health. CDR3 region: CASSQDGTDTQYF. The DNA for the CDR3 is TGCGCCAGCAGCCAAGATGGCACAGATACGCAGTATTTT.